Listed here are 3 T cell receptor beta chains from one sample, sequenced in a study of shared clonotypes between healthy human individuals. Assay: immunoSEQ multiplex PCR; the TCRdb copy retains only in-frame clones and omits some. The sample includes more than 550,000 clones, around 91% of them seen just once. Sequenced material: memory CD8+ T cells from PBMCs. Subset denoted: CD45RO+ cells pooled with CCR7-negative TemRA cells. These receptors all come from a man younger than 35 in good health. Some clones in this sample may be carry-over from other donors' samples.

This chain connects TRBV7-9 to TRBJ2-7; D is unresolved. The CDR3 is made up of 14 amino acids. The germline V gene has CDR1 SEHNR and CDR2 FQNEAQ (reference sequence). V lost 1 base and J 3 bases, leaving 10 bases between the germline ends. The CDR3 nucleotides are TGTGCCAGCAGCTTAGTACTACCAGACTACGAGCAGTACTTC. This gives the protein CASSLVLPDYEQYF.

This chain connects TRBV25-1 to TRBJ2-5, with a possible D match to TRBD1 (5 bases). The length of the CDR3 is 13 residues. The V gene's germline CDR1 is MGHDK and CDR2 SYGVNS. Trimming pared 6 bases from V and 4 bases from J, leaving 12 bases between. The CDR3 region has the DNA TGTGCCAGCAGACCGGTAGGGGCAGAGACCCAGTACTTC. Encoded protein: CASRPVGAETQYF.

This clone was observed a single time. CDR3 amino acids: CASSQVPGRAGDEQYF. As DNA, the CDR3 is TGTGCCAGCAGCCAAGTCCCCGGGCGGGCCGGAGACGAGCAGTACTTC. V and J are TRBV4-2 and TRBJ2-7; perhaps TRBD2 as D (5 bases). The CDR3 has 16 amino acids. Trimming took 1 base from V and 5 from J, leaving 18 bases between them. Germline assignment: CDR1 LGHNA and CDR2 YNFKEQ.